Listed below are T cell receptor beta chains from one sample, sequenced in a study of T cell repertoires in cytomegalovirus infection. In TCRdb, the reads were re-called with MiXCR into one record per CDR3 protein. Among around 500,000 distinct CDR3 sequences, roughly 42% were seen once, and the ten largest hold around 45%. These TCRs' antigens remain unknown. Source: cultured PBMCs, taken from culture after CMV antigen stimulation. These receptors were collected from a human donor in good health (CMV status not recorded). Some clones in this sample may be carry-over from other donors' samples. CDR3s include the opening cysteine and the closing phenylalanine or tryptophan. Fields, in order: J gene, clone size, V gene, CDR3 length, D gene, CDR3 DNA, CDR3 protein. The D gene is left open where the match is weak. A clone size is listed for some rows: how often the clone was seen (once, few, many), or a class if it is expanded.

TRBJ1-3	NA	TRBV7-8	18	NA	TGTGCCAGCAGCCCCGAGGGGGGAGCCAGGGTTGATGGAAACACCATATATTTT	CASSPEGGARVDGNTIYF
TRBJ2-3	few	TRBV9	15	NA	TGTGCCAGCAGCGTAGCTACGGGGAGGACAGATACGCAGTATTTT	CASSVATGRTDTQYF
TRBJ2-1	NA	TRBV24-1	15	TRBD2	TGTGCCACCAGTGGCGACAGCGGGGGCTACAATGAGCAGTTCTTC	CATSGDSGGYNEQFF
TRBJ2-4	NA	TRBV2	15	TRBD2	TGTGCCAGCAGTGAAGGGGCGGGAGTTCGGAACATTCAGTACTTC	CASSEGAGVRNIQYF
TRBJ1-1	NA	TRBV6-2/TRBV6-3	15	NA	TGTGCCAGTGTTCGGGCCACGCACGAGTACACTGAAGCTTTCTTT	CASVRATHEYTEAFF
TRBJ2-7	once	TRBV12-3/TRBV12-4	12	NA	TGTGCCAGCAGTTTCAACATCTACGAGCAGTACTTC	CASSFNIYEQYF
TRBJ1-5	few	TRBV6-6	12	TRBD1	TGTGCCAGCAGTCAGGGGGACCAGCCCCAGCATTTT	CASSQGDQPQHF
TRBJ1-6	NA	TRBV7-2	16	TRBD1	TGTGCCAGCAGACACAGGGGGAGCTCCTATAATTCACCCCTCCACTTT	CASRHRGSSYNSPLHF
TRBJ2-1	few	TRBV7-2	14	NA	TGTGCCAGCAGCTTAATTCCGAGGGAGATTGAGCAGTTCTTC	CASSLIPREIEQFF
TRBJ2-3	NA	TRBV20-1	14	NA	TGCAGTGCTAGAGTCCGCGGGATAGCAGATACGCAGTATTTT	CSARVRGIADTQYF
TRBJ2-3	NA	TRBV7-2	14	TRBD2	TGTGCCAGCAGCACCGGGGGGGCCGTGGATACGCAGTATTTT	CASSTGGAVDTQYF
TRBJ2-1	NA	TRBV10-3	14	NA	TGTGCCATCAGTGAGTCGCGTGCCTTGAATGAGCAGTTCTTC	CAISESRALNEQFF
TRBJ2-3	NA	TRBV7-6	13	TRBD1	TGTGCCAGCAGCTTGAGGGCACAGGGGACGCAGTATTTT	CASSLRAQGTQYF
TRBJ1-5	NA	TRBV6-5	13	NA	TGTGCCAGCAGTTACTCGGTAGATCAGCCCCAGCATTTT	CASSYSVDQPQHF
TRBJ2-1	NA	TRBV4-1	21	NA	TGCGCCAGCAGCCAAGTCGAAGTTGGGCCTCCGGACGTCAGACGCCGTCGGGAGCAGTTCTTC	CASSQVEVGPPDVRRRREQFF
TRBJ2-7	NA	TRBV4-1	19	TRBD2	TGCGCCAGCAGCCGTCGGGTAGGGGGACTAGCGGGAGAGTCCTACGAGCAGTACTTC	CASSRRVGGLAGESYEQYF
TRBJ2-3	NA	TRBV3-1	16	TRBD2	TGTGCCAGCAGTAGGGGGACTAGCGGGGGCACAGATACGCAGTATTTT	CASSRGTSGGTDTQYF
TRBJ2-3	many	TRBV7-2	14	NA	TGTGCCAGCAGCCCCGGGGAGACCACAGATACGCAGTATTTT	CASSPGETTDTQYF
TRBJ2-1	NA	TRBV20-1	14	NA	TGCAGTGCCGCACCGAGTAGGTCCTACAATGAGCAGTTCTTC	CSAAPSRSYNEQFF
TRBJ1-5	NA	TRBV20-1	16	TRBD1	TGCAGTGCTAGAGATGGTGGCAGGGGGCAATACCAGCCCCAGCATTTT	CSARDGGRGQYQPQHF
TRBJ2-5	NA	TRBV7-6	15	TRBD2	TGTGCCAGCAGCTTCACTAGCGGCGGGGGGGAGACCCAGTACTTC	CASSFTSGGGETQYF
TRBJ1-1	NA	TRBV10-3	16	NA	TGTGCCATCAGTGAAACCCAATCCCAGCTGAACACTGAAGCTTTCTTT	CAISETQSQLNTEAFF
TRBJ2-3	NA	TRBV12-3/TRBV12-4	13	NA	TGTGCCAGCAAGAGCAGGTTGGCAGATACGCAGTATTTT	CASKSRLADTQYF
TRBJ2-3	NA	TRBV7-2	17	TRBD1	TGTGCCAGCAGCTCGAATGACAGGGGTTTGGGGACAGATACGCAGTATTTT	CASSSNDRGLGTDTQYF
TRBJ2-7	NA	TRBV19	16	NA	TGTGCCAGTAGTGAAACTTCCGGGACGGACTACTACGAGCAGTACTTC	CASSETSGTDYYEQYF
TRBJ2-7	few	TRBV4-1	14	NA	TGCGCCAGCAGCCAAGACGAAAGTGGTTTAGGGCAGTACTTC	CASSQDESGLGQYF
TRBJ2-2	NA	TRBV6-2/TRBV6-3	13	NA	TGTGCCAGCAGTCCAGGGTCCGGGGGGGAGCTGTTTTTT	CASSPGSGGELFF
TRBJ1-6	few	TRBV7-2	15	NA	TGTGCCAGCAGCTTAGGTCGGGTCTCTAATTCGGCCCTCCACTTT	CASSLGRVSNSALHF
TRBJ2-5	NA	TRBV18	15	NA	TGTGCCAGCTCACCACGATCGGACAGCCCATGGACCCAGTACTTC	CASSPRSDSPWTQYF
TRBJ2-3	few	TRBV7-6	14	NA	TGTGCCAGCAGCCTGGACGGACAGCCAGATACGCAGTATTTT	CASSLDGQPDTQYF
TRBJ2-5	NA	TRBV11-2	17	TRBD2	TGTGCCAGCAGCTTAGTTTCGACTAGCGGACAGAGAGAGACCCAGTACTTC	CASSLVSTSGQRETQYF
TRBJ1-2	few	TRBV18	15	NA	TGTGCCAGCTCACCAAATCTGGCACCCGACTATGGCTACACCTTC	CASSPNLAPDYGYTF
TRBJ2-1	few	TRBV7-4	16	TRBD2	TGTGCCAGCAGCCGGAGCGGGAGGAGCTCCTACAATGAGCAGTTCTTC	CASSRSGRSSYNEQFF
TRBJ2-3	NA	TRBV12-3/TRBV12-4	13	NA	TGTGCCAGCAAGGTCGCAAGCACAGATACGCAGTATTTT	CASKVASTDTQYF
TRBJ2-5	NA	TRBV4-3	15	TRBD1	TGCGCCAGCAGCCAAGGGGGACAGGGAAGAGAGACCCAGTACTTC	CASSQGGQGRETQYF
TRBJ2-3	many	TRBV7-2	17	TRBD2	TGTGCCAGCAGCGGCGGGACTAGCGGACTATTCACAGATACGCAGTATTTT	CASSGGTSGLFTDTQYF
TRBJ1-2	NA	TRBV11-2	15	NA	TGTGCCAGCAGTTCCCTCTCCGGGGGGCGAGGGAGCTACACCTTC	CASSSLSGGRGSYTF
TRBJ2-7	NA	TRBV7-6	14	TRBD2	TGTGCCATCGATTACATGGGGGGGGAAGTGGAGCAGTACTTC	CAIDYMGGEVEQYF
TRBJ2-3	few	TRBV20-1	13	NA	TGCAGTGCTAGTACCGCTGAACGGGATACGCAGTATTTT	CSASTAERDTQYF
TRBJ2-1	NA	TRBV5-1	16	NA	TGCGCCAGCAGCCGGGTCTCACTTAGCTCCTACAATGAGCAGTTCTTC	CASSRVSLSSYNEQFF
TRBJ1-6	NA	TRBV5-6	14	TRBD1	TGTGCCAGCAGCTTTTACAGGGGCGGTTCACCCCTCCACTTT	CASSFYRGGSPLHF
TRBJ1-2	NA	TRBV7-2	14	TRBD1	TGTGCCAGCAGCGAGACAGGGGGGATCTATGGCTACACCTTC	CASSETGGIYGYTF
TRBJ2-1	NA	TRBV27	15	NA	TGTGCCAGCAGTGTCCCGGGACCCGGCTACAATGAGCAGTTCTTC	CASSVPGPGYNEQFF
TRBJ2-5	NA	TRBV12-3/TRBV12-4	14	TRBD1	TGTGCCACTACCCGGACAGGGGTCTCGGAGACCCAGTACTTC	CATTRTGVSETQYF
TRBJ2-3	NA	TRBV4-3	13	NA	TGCGCCAGCAGCCAAGATCACGGGGATACGCAGTATTTT	CASSQDHGDTQYF
TRBJ2-1	NA	TRBV11-3	15	NA	TGTGCCAGCAGCTCCAACCTCGGACGGTACAATGAGCAGTTCTTC	CASSSNLGRYNEQFF
TRBJ2-7	NA	TRBV7-2	15	NA	TGTGCCAGCTCGGGAATGGCAGGGATTACGTACGAGCAGTACTTC	CASSGMAGITYEQYF
TRBJ1-4	NA	TRBV7-2	14	NA	TGTGCCAGCAGTTCCACGGAAACTAATGAAAAACTGTTTTTT	CASSSTETNEKLFF